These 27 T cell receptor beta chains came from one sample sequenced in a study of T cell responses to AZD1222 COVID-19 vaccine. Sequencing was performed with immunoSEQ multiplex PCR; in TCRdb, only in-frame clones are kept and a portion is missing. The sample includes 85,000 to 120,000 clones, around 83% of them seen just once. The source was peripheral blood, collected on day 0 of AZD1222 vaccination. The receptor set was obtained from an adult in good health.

Here the CDR3 reads CASSSEREGNYEQYF. In DNA form, the CDR3 reads TGTGCCAGCAGCTCGGAGCGGGAAGGTAACTACGAGCAGTACTTC. J is TRBJ2-7 and V is TRBV5-6; 7 nucleotides agree with TRBD2. The CDR3 loop spans 15 amino acids. The V segment lost 3 bases and the J segment 3 bases; nucleotides outside the gene matches: 9. CDR1 SGHDT and CDR2 YYEEEE come from the germline V gene.

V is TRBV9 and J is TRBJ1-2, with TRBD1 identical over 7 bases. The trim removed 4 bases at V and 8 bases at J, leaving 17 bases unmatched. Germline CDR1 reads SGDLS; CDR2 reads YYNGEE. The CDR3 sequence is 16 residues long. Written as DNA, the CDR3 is TGTGCCAGCAGCTCCGAGCGGGCAGGGGGTAATCACGGCTACACCTTC. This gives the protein CASSSERAGGNHGYTF.

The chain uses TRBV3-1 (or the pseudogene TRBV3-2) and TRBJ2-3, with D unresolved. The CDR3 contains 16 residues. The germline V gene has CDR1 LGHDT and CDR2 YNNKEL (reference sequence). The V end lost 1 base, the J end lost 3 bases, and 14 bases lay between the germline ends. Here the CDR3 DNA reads TGTGCCAGCAGCCAAGGCCCCGCCGGCCAGACAGATACGCAGTATTTT. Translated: CASSQGPAGQTDTQYF.

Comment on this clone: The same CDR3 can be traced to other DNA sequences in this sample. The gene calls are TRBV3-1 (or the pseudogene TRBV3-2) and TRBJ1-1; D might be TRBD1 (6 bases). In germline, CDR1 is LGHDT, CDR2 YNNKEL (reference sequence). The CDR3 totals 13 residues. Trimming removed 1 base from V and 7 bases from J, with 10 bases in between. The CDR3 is CASSQVSGVEAFF. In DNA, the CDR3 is TGTGCCAGCAGCCAAGTCTCAGGGGTTGAAGCTTTCTTT.

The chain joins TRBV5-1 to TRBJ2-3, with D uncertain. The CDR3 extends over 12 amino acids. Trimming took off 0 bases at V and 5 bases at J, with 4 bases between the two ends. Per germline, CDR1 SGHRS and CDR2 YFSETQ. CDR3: CASSLGKDTQYF. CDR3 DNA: TGCGCCAGCAGCTTGGGAAAAGATACGCAGTATTTT.

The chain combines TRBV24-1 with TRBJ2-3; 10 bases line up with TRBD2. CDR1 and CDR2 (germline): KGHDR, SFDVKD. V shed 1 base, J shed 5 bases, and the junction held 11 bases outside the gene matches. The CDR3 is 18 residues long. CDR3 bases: TGTGCCACCAGTGATTTACCTAGCGGGGGTTACCGTGGAGATACGCAGTATTTT. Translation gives CATSDLPSGGYRGDTQYF.

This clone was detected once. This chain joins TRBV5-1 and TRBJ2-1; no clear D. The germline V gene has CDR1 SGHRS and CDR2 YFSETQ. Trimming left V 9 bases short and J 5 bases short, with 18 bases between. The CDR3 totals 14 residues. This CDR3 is CATQRAPLNNEQFF. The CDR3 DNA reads TGCGCCACCCAACGGGCGCCTCTCAACAATGAGCAGTTCTTC.

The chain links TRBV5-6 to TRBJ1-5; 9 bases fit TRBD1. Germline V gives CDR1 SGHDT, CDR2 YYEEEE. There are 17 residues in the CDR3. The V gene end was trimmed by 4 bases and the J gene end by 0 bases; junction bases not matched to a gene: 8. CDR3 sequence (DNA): TGTGCCAGCAGCAGAGCGGACAGGGGCTATAGCAATCAGCCCCAGCATTTT. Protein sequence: CASSRADRGYSNQPQHF.

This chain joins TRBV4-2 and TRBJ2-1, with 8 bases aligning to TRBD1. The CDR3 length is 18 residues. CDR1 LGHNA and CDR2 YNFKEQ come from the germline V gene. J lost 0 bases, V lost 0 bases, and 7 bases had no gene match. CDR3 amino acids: CASSQDGFRGHSYNEQFF. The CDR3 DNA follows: TGTGCCAGCAGCCAAGATGGTTTCAGGGGGCACTCCTACAATGAGCAGTTCTTC.

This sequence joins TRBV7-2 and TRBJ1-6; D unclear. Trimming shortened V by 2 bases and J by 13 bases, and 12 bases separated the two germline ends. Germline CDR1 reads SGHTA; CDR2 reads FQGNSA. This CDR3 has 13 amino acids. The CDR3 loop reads CASSLRVKLPLHF. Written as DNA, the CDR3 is TGTGCCAGCAGCTTACGCGTTAAGTTGCCCCTCCACTTT.

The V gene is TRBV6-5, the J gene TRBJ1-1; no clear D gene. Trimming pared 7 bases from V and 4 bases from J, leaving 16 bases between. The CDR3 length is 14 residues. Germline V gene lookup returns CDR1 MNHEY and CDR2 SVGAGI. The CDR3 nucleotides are TGTGCCAGCAACACGGATAGTTTGAGCACTGAAGCTTTCTTT. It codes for CASNTDSLSTEAFF.

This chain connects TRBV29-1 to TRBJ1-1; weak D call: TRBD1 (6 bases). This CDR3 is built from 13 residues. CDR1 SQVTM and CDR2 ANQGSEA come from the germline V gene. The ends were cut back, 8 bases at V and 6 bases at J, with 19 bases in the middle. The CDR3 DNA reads TGCAGCCACTCCCGGGGAGAGGGGGCTGAAGCTTTCTTT. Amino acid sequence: CSHSRGEGAEAFF.

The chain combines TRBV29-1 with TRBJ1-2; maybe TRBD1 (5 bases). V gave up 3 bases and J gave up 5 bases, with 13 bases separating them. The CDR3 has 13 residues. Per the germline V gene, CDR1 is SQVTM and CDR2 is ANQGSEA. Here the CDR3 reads CSVDRDGKYGYTF. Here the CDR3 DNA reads TGCAGCGTTGATAGGGACGGAAAATATGGCTACACCTTC.

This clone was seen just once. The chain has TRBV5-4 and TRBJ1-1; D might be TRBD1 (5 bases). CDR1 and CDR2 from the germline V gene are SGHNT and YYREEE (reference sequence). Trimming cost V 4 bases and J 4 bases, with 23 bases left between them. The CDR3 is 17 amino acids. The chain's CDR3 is CASSPTGRAWAVTEAFF. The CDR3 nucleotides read TGTGCCAGCAGCCCTACAGGACGCGCCTGGGCGGTCACTGAAGCTTTCTTT.

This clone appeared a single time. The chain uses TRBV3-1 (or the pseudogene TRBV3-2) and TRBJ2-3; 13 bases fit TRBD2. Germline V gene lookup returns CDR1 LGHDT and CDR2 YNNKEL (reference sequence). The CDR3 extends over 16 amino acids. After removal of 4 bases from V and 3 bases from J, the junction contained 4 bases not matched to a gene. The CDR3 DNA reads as TGTGCCAGCAGCCGGCGGGGACTAGCGGGGACAGATACGCAGTATTTT. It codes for CASSRRGLAGTDTQYF.

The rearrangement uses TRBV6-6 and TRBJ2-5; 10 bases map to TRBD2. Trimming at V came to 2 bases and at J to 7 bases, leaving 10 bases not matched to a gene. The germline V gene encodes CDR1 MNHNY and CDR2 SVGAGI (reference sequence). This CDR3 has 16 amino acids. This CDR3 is CASSYRAGGPGGTQYF. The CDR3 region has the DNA TGTGCCAGCAGTTACCGAGCGGGGGGGCCAGGTGGGACCCAGTACTTC.

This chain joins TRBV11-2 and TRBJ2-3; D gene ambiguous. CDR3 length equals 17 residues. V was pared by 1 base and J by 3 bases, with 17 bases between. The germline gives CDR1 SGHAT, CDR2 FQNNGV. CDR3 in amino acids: CASSLAFGGHGTDTQYF. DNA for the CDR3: TGTGCCAGCAGCTTAGCCTTCGGCGGTCACGGGACAGATACGCAGTATTTT.

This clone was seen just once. The CDR3 DNA follows: TGTGCCAGCAGTACGAAAGCCGGCACAGATACGCAGTATTTT. This gives the protein CASSTKAGTDTQYF. The chain is built from TRBV6-5 and TRBJ2-3; D not certain. The CDR3 loop spans 14 amino acids. The V gene lost 5 bases and the J gene lost 1 base, with 10 bases spanning the gap. Germline lookup yields CDR1 MNHEY and CDR2 SVGAGI.

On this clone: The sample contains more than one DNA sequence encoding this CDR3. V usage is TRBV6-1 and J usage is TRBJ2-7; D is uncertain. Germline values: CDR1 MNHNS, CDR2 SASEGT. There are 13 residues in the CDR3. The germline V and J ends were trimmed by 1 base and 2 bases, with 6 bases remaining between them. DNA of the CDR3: TGTGCCAGCAGTGAAGGCGGCCCCTACGAGCAGTACTTC. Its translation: CASSEGGPYEQYF.

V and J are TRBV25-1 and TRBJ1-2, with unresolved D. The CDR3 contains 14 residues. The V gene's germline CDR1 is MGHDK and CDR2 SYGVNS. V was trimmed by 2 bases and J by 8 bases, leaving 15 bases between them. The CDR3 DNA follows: TGTGCCAGCAGTGAAGGGTGGAGGGTTGACGGCTACACCTTC. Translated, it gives CASSEGWRVDGYTF.

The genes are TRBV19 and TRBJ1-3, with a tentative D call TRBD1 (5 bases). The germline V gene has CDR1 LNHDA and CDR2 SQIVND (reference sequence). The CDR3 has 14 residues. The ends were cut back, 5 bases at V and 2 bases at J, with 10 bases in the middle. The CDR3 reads CASSVGVTGNTIYF. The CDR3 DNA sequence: TGTGCCAGTAGTGTAGGGGTTACTGGAAACACCATATATTTT.

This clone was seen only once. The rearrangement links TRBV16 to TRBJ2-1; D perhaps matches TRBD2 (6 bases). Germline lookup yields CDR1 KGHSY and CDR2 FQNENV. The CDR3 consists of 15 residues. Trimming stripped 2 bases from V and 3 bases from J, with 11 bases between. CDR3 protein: CASSQTGVNYNEQFF. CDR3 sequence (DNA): TGTGCCAGCAGCCAAACGGGAGTGAACTACAATGAGCAGTTCTTC.

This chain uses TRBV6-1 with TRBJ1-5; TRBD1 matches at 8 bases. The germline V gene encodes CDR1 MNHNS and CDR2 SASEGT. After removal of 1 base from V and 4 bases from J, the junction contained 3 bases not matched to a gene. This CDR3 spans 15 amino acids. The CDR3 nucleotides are TGTGCCAGCAGTGAAGGGAGACAGGGGAATCAGCCCCAGCATTTT. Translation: CASSEGRQGNQPQHF.

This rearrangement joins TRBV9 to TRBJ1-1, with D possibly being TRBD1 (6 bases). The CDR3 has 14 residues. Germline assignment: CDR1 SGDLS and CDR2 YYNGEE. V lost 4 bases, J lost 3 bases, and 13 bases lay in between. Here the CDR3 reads CASSPGGADTEAFF. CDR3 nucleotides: TGTGCCAGCAGCCCCGGGGGGGCGGACACTGAAGCTTTCTTT.

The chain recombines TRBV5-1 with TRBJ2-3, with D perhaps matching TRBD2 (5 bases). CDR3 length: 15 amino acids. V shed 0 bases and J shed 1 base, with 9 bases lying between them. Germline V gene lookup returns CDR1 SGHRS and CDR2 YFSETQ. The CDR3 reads CASSLVAEGTDTQYF. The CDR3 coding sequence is TGCGCCAGCAGCTTGGTCGCGGAGGGCACAGATACGCAGTATTTT.

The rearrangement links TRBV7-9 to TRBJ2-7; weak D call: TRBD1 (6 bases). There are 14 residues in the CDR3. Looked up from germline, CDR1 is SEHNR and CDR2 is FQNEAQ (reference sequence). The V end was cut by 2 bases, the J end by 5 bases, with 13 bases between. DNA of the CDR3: TGTGCCAGCAGCTTAACAGGGTGGGAAGACGAGCAGTACTTC. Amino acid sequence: CASSLTGWEDEQYF.

Written as DNA, the CDR3 is TGTGCCAGCAGCGGTGAAGGGACAGGTCTTGAGTACTTC. This gives the protein CASSGEGTGLEYF. This chain links TRBV5-5 with TRBJ2-4; 8 bases fit TRBD1. CDR1 SGHKS and CDR2 YYEKEE come from the germline V gene (reference sequence). V dropped 4 bases and J dropped 14; count of bases not matched to a gene: 11. The CDR3 length is 13 residues.